This T cell receptor beta chain was identified in a study of tumor-infiltrating lymphocytes in localized non-small cell lung cancer. Study overall: Several tumor histologies, both smoking statuses, and some post-neoadjuvant chemotherapy samples were included. From each patient, both tumor and uninvolved lung, non-adjacent to tumor, were sampled.

This clone was recorded only once. No antigen is known for it. The study's findings and limits: Each assay used a separate piece of the same tissue.

TCRdb's table, derived via immunoSEQ multiplex PCR, lists solely in-frame clones and lacks some. The table shows roughly 12,000 clones, with 80% to 90% occurring only once. The CDR3 runs 15 residues. V lost 0 bases, J lost 5 bases, and 12 bases lay in between. Per germline, CDR1 MNHEY and CDR2 SMNVEV (reference sequence). Sequencing was done on a sample of uninvolved lung tissue not adjacent to the tumor. This TCR came from a human donor with non-small cell lung cancer. V usage is TRBV27 and J usage is TRBJ2-3; perhaps TRBD1 as D (5 bases). CDR3 amino acids: CASSLSALQGDTQYF. CDR3 nucleotide sequence: TGTGCCAGCAGTTTATCAGCCCTTCAGGGAGATACGCAGTATTTT.